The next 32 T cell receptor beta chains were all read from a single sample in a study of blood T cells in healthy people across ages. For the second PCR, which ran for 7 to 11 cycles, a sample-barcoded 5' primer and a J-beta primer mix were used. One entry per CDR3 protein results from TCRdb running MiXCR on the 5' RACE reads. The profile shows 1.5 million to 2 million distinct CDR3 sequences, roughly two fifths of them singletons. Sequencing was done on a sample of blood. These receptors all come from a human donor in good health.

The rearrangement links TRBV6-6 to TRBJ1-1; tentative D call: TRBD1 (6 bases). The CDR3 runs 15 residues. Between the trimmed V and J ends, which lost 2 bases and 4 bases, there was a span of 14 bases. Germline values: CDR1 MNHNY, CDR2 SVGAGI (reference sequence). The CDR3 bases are TGTGCCAGCAGTTACCGCGGGGGCGGAAGCACTGAAGCTTTCTTT. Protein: CASSYRGGGSTEAFF.

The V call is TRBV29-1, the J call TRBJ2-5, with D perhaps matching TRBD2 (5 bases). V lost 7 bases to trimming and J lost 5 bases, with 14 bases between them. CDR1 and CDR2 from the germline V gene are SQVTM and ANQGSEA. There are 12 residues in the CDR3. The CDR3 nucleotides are TGCAGCGCCCTTTGGACGGGGGAGACCCAGTACTTC. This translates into CSALWTGETQYF.

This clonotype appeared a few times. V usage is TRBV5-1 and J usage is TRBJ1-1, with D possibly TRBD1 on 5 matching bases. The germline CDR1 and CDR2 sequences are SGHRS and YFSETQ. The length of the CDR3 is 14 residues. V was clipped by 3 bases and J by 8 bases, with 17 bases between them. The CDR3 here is CASSSLDGDAEAFF. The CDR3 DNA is TGCGCCAGCAGCTCGCTTGACGGGGACGCCGAAGCTTTCTTT. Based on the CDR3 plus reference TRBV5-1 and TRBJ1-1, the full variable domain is KAGVTQTPRYLIKTRGQQVTLSCSPISGHRSVSWYQQTPGQGLQFLFEYFSETQRNKGNFPGRFSGRQFSNSRSEMNVSTLELGDSALYLCASSSLDGDAEAFFGQGTRLTVV.

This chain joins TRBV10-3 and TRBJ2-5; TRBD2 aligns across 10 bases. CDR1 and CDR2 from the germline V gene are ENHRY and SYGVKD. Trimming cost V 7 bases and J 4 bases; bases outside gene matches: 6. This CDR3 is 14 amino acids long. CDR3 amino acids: CAIKPGLAIETQYF. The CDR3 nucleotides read TGTGCCATCAAGCCGGGACTAGCGATAGAGACCCAGTACTTC.

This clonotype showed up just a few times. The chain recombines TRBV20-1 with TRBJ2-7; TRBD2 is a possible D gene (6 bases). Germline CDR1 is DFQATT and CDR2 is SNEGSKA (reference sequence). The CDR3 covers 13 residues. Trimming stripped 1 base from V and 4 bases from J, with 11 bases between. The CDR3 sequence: CSARARDSYEQYF. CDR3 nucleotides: TGCAGTGCTAGAGCCCGGGACTCATACGAGCAGTACTTC.

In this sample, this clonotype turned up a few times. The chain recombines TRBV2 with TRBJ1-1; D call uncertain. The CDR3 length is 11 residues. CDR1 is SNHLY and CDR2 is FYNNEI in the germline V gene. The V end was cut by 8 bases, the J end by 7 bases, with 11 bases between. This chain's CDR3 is CASREYVEAFF. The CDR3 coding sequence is TGTGCCAGCCGAGAGTACGTTGAAGCTTTCTTT.

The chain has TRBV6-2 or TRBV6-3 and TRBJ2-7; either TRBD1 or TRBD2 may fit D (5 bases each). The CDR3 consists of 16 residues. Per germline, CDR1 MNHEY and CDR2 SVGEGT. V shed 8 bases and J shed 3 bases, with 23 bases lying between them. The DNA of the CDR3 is TGTGCCAGCGGAAAACCGCCGGGACGGGGTATCTACGAGCAGTACTTC. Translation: CASGKPPGRGIYEQYF.

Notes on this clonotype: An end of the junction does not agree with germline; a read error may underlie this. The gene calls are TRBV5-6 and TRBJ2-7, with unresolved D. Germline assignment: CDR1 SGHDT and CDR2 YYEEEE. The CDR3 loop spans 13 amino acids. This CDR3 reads CASSLDESFEQYF. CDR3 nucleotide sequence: TGTGCCAGCAGCTTGGACGAATCCTTCGAGCAGTACTTC.

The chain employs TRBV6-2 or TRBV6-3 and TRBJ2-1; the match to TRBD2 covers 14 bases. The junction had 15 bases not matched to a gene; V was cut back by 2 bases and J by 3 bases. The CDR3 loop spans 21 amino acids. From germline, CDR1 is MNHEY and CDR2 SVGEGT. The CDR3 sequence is CASSYPSTSGGAGVRYNEQFF. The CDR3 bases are TGTGCCAGCAGTTACCCTTCGACTAGCGGGGGGGCCGGAGTACGCTACAATGAGCAGTTCTTC.

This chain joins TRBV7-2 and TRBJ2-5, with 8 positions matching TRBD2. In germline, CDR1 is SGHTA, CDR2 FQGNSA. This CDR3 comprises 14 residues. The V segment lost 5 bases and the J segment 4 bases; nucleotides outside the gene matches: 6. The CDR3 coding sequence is TGTGCCAGCAGCCCGGGGGGGTCGTTAGAGACCCAGTACTTC. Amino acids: CASSPGGSLETQYF.

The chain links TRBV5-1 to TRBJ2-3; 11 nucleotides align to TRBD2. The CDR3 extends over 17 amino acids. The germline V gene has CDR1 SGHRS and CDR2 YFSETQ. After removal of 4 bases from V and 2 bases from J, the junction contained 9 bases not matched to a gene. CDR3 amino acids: CASSRRLAGSITDTQYF. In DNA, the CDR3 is TGCGCCAGCAGCCGCCGACTAGCGGGGTCGATCACAGATACGCAGTATTTT.

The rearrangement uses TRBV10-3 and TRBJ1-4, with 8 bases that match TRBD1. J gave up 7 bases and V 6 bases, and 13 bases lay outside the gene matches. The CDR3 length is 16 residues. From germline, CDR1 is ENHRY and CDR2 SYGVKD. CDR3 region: CAIRPGQARQAEKLFF. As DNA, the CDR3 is TGTGCCATCAGACCGGGACAGGCAAGGCAGGCTGAAAAACTGTTTTTT.

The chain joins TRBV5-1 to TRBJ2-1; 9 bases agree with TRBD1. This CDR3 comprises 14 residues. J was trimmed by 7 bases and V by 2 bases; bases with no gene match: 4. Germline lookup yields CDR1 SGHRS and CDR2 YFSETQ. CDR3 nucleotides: TGCGCCAGCAGCTTCCTAGGACAGGGGAATGAGCAGTTCTTC. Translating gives CASSFLGQGNEQFF. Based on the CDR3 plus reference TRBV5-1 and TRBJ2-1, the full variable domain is KAGVTQTPRYLIKTRGQQVTLSCSPISGHRSVSWYQQTPGQGLQFLFEYFSETQRNKGNFPGRFSGRQFSNSRSEMNVSTLELGDSALYLCASSFLGQGNEQFFGPGTRLTVL.

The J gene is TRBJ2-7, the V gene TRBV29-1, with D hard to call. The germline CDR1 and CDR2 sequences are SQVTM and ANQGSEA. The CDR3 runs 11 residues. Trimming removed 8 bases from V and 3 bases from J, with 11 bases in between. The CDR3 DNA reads TGCAGCATAATCACCTACTACGAGCAGTACTTC. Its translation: CSIITYYEQYF.

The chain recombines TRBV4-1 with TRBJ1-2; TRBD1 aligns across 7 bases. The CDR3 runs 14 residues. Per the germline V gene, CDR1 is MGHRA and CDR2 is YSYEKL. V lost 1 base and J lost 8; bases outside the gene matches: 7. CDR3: CASSQAGGQVGYTF. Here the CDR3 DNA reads TGCGCCAGCAGCCAAGCAGGGGGGCAGGTCGGCTACACCTTC.

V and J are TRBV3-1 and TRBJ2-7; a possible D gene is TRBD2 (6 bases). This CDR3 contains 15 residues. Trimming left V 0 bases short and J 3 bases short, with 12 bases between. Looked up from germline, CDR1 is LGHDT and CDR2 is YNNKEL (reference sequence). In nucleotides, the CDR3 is TGTGCCAGCAGCCAAGAAGGGGTAGCGGACTACGAGCAGTACTTC. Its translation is CASSQEGVADYEQYF.

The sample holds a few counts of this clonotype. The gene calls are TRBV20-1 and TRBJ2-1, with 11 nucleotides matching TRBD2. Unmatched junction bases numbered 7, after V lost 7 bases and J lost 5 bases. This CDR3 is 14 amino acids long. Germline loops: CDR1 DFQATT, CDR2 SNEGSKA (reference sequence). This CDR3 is CSVATSGDNNEQFF. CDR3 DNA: TGCAGTGTTGCGACTAGCGGGGATAACAATGAGCAGTTCTTC.

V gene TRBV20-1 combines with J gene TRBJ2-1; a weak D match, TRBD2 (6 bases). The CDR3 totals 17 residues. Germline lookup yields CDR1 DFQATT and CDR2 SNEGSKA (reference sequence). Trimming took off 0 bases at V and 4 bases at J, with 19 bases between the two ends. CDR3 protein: CSARDLRGAIQYNEQFF. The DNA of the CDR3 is TGCAGTGCTAGAGATCTACGCGGGGCAATACAATACAATGAGCAGTTCTTC.

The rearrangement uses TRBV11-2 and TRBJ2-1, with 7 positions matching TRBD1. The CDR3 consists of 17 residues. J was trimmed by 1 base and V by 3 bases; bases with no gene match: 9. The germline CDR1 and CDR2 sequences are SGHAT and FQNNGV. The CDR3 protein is CASSFLPPGQSYNEQFF. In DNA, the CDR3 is TGTGCCAGCAGCTTCCTTCCCCCGGGACAGTCCTACAATGAGCAGTTCTTC.

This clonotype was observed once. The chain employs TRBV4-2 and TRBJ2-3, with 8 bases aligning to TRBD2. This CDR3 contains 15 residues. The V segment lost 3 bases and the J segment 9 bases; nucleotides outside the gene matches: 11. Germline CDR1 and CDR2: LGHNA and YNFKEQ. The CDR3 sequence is CASSQNRGGSGTQYF. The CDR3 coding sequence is TGTGCCAGCAGCCAGAACCGGGGGGGCTCCGGGACGCAGTATTTT.

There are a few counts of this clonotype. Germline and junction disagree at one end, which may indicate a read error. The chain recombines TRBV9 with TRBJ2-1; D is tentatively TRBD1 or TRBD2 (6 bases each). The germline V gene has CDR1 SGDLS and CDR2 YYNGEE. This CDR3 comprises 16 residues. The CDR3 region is CTSSVDGGRSYNEQFF. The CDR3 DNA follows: TGTACCAGCAGCGTAGACGGGGGCCGCTCCTACAATGAGCAGTTCTTC.

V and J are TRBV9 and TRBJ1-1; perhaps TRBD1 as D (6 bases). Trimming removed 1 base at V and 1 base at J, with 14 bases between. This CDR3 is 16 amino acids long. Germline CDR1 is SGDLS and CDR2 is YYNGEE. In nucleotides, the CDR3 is TGTGCCAGCAGCGTATTTTCCCAGGGGCGGAACACTGAAGCTTTCTTT. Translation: CASSVFSQGRNTEAFF.

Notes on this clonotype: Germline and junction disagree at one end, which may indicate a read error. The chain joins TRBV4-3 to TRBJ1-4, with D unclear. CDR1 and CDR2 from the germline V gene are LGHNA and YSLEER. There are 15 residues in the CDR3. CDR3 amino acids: CASGQEPATNEKLFF. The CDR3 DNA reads TGCGCCAGCGGCCAAGAACCCGCGACTAATGAAAAACTGTTTTTT.

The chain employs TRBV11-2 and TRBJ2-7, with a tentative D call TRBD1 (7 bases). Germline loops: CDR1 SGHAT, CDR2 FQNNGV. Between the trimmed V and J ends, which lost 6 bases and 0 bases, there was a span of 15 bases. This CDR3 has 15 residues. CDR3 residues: CASRKEQGGSYEQYF. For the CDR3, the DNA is TGTGCCAGCAGGAAAGAGCAGGGGGGCTCCTACGAGCAGTACTTC.

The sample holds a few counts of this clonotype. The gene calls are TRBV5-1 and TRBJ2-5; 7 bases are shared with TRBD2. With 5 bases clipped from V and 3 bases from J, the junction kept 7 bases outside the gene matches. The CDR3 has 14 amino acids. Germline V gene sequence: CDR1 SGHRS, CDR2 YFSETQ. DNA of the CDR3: TGCGCCAGCAGGGAGCAGGCGGGGGAAGAGACCCAGTACTTC. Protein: CASREQAGEETQYF.

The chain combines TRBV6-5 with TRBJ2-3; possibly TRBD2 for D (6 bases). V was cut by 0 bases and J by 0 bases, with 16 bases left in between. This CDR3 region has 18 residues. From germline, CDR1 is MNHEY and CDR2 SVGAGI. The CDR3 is CASSYSVSGVVSTDTQYF. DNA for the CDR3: TGTGCCAGCAGTTACTCGGTTAGCGGAGTGGTTAGCACAGATACGCAGTATTTT.

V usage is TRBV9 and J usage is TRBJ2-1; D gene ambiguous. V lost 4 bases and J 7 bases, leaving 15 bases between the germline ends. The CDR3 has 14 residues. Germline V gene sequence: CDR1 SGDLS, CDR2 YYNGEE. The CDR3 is CASSPMASGNEQFF. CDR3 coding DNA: TGTGCCAGCAGCCCCATGGCATCCGGAAATGAGCAGTTCTTC.

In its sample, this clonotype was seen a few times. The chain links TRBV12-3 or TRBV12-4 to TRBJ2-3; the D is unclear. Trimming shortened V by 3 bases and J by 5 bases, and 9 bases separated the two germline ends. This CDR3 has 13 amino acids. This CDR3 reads CASSFGVQDTQYF. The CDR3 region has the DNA TGTGCCAGCAGTTTTGGGGTTCAAGATACGCAGTATTTT.

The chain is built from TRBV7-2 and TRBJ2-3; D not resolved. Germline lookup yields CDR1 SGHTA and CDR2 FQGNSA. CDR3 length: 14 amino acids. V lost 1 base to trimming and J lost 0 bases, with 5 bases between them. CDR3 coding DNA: TGTGCCAGCAGCTTAGAGGTTAGCACAGATACGCAGTATTTT. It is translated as CASSLEVSTDTQYF.

The CDR3, as DNA: TGTGCCAGCAGTCCCGCCGCGGCAGGGCTAAAGAACACTGAAGCTTTCTTT. It yields the protein CASSPAAAGLKNTEAFF. The chain has TRBV6-1 and TRBJ1-1, with D possibly being TRBD1 (5 bases). V was shortened by 5 bases and J by 1 base, with 20 bases between the two germline ends. The germline CDR1 and CDR2 sequences are MNHNS and SASEGT. CDR3 length: 17 amino acids.

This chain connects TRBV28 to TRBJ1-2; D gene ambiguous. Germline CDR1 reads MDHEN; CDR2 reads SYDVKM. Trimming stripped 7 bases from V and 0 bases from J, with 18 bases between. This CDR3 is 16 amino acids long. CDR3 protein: CASTPDPGSPNYGYTF. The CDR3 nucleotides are TGTGCCAGCACCCCGGACCCGGGATCACCTAACTATGGCTACACCTTC.

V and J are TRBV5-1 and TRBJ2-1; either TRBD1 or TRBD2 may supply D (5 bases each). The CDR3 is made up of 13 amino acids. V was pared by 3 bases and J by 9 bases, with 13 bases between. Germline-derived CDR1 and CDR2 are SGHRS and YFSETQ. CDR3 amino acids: CASSSDPGTEQFF. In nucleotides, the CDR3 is TGCGCCAGCAGCTCGGACCCGGGGACTGAGCAGTTCTTC.